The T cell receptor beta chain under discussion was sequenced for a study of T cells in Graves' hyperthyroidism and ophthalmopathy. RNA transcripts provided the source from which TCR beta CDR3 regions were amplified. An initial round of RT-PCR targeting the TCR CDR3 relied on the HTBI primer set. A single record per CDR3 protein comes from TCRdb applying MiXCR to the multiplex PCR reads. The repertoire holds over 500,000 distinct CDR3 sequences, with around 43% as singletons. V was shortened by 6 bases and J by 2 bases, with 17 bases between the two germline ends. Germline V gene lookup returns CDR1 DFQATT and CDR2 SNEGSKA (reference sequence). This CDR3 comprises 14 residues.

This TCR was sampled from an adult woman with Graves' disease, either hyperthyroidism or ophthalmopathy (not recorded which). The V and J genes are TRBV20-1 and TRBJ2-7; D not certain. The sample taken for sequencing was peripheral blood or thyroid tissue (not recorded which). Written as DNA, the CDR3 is TGCAGTGCAGCACCCCATGACCGTACCTACGAGCAGTACTTC. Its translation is CSAAPHDRTYEQYF.